These 15 T cell receptor beta chains originate from one sample sequenced in a study of CD8 T cells in ankylosing spondylitis (dated by TCRdb to the late 2010s). The protocol used for the library was 5' RACE. The sequencer was an Illumina HiSeq 2500. TCRdb passed the public sequencing reads through fastp at Q25 and MiXCR, retaining productive beta sequences. Identical CDR3 proteins give one entry, which carries the most common genes and DNA. Present in this sample are hundreds of thousands of distinct CDR3 sequences, about 10% of which were seen just once. Clones ranked in the top ten supply approximately 0.5% of the sample. Their antigens are not known. Broad study findings and their caveats: A TCR beta motif of eight highly homologous amino acid variants appeared characteristic of blood from ankylosing spondylitis patients.

Source material: blood, either unsorted or a sorted T cell fraction (not recorded which). The receptor source for this set is a male donor with ankylosing spondylitis.

This chain connects TRBV18 to TRBJ2-1, with D hard to call. Germline V gives CDR1 KGHSH, CDR2 LQKENI. Deletions cut 3 bases from V and 10 bases from J, with 10 bases between. The CDR3 covers 12 residues. The CDR3 coding sequence is TGTGCCAGCTCACCTATCATAGGAGAGCAGTTCTTC. Its protein is CASSPIIGEQFF.

This clonotype showed up just a few times. The chain is built from TRBV28 and TRBJ2-3, with D maybe TRBD1 (6 bases). The CDR3 covers 16 residues. The germline V gene has CDR1 MDHEN and CDR2 SYDVKM. Trimming removed 6 bases at V and 0 bases at J, with 16 bases between. CDR3 sequence reads: CASSAPGAASTDTQYF. CDR3 nucleotide sequence: TGTGCCAGCAGCGCCCCAGGGGCAGCTAGCACAGATACGCAGTATTTT.

This clonotype was counted a few times. The J gene is TRBJ2-3, the V gene TRBV7-2, with 7 nucleotides matching TRBD2. V lost 1 base and J lost 2; bases outside the gene matches: 6. The CDR3 loop spans 16 amino acids. Germline CDR1 SGHTA, CDR2 FQGNSA. As DNA, the CDR3 is TGTGCCAGCAGCTTAGGATTCGGGGGGTACACAGATACGCAGTATTTT. Protein: CASSLGFGGYTDTQYF. The full variable domain, with the rest looked up from reference TRBV7-2 and TRBJ2-3, is GAGVSQSPSNKVTEKGKDVELRCDPISGHTALYWYRQSLGQGLEFLIYFQGNSAPDKSGLPSDRFSAERTGGSVSTLTIQRTQQEDSAVYLCASSLGFGGYTDTQYFGPGTRLTVL.

This clonotype came up many times. This sequence joins TRBV29-1 and TRBJ1-2, with D perhaps matching TRBD1 (6 bases). Per germline, CDR1 SQVTM and CDR2 ANQGSEA. This CDR3 is built from 13 residues. V was trimmed by 7 bases and J by 8 bases, leaving 20 bases between them. The DNA for the CDR3 is TGCAGCGCCAACGGGGGGGGGCGCCACGGCTACACCTTC. This translates into CSANGGGRHGYTF.

This clonotype was counted only a few times. V gene TRBV4-3 combines with J gene TRBJ1-1; D is possibly TRBD1 (6 bases). In germline, CDR1 is LGHNA, CDR2 YSLEER. CDR3 length: 14 residues. Trimming removed 1 base from V and 6 bases from J, with 12 bases in between. The CDR3 DNA follows: TGCGCCAGCAGCCAAGGAGGAGGGGGGGCTGAAGCTTTCTTT. Amino acid sequence: CASSQGGGGAEAFF.

This chain uses TRBV9 with TRBJ2-2, with TRBD1 matching 9 bases. After removal of 3 bases from V and 4 bases from J, the junction contained 10 bases not matched to a gene. CDR1 is SGDLS, CDR2 YYNGEE, per germline. The CDR3 covers 17 residues. CDR3 in amino acids: CASSGGAGQGFTGELFF. The DNA for the CDR3 is TGTGCCAGCAGCGGAGGGGCGGGACAGGGATTCACCGGGGAGCTGTTTTTT.

The CDR3 reads CASSPQREVDTQYF. As DNA, the CDR3 is TGTGCCAGCTCACCACAGCGGGAAGTAGATACGCAGTATTTT. The rearrangement links TRBV18 to TRBJ2-3, with 7 bases matching TRBD2. Trimming at V came to 1 base and at J to 5 bases, leaving 3 bases not matched to a gene. CDR1 is KGHSH and CDR2 is LQKENI in the germline V gene. The CDR3 runs to 14 residues.

The chain employs TRBV2 and TRBJ2-7; D tentatively fits TRBD1 or TRBD2 (5 bases each). The germline CDR1 and CDR2 sequences are SNHLY and FYNNEI. CDR3 length: 14 amino acids. Trimming removed 6 bases from V and 0 bases from J, with 12 bases in between. The CDR3, as DNA: TGTGCCAGCAGGGACCAGGGAGCCTCCTACGAGCAGTACTTC. Protein product: CASRDQGASYEQYF.

This clonotype was counted only a few times. This sequence joins TRBV6-1 and TRBJ1-6; D gene unclear. Germline loops: CDR1 MNHNS, CDR2 SASEGT. The CDR3 loop spans 13 amino acids. The ends were cut back, 7 bases at V and 4 bases at J, with 8 bases in the middle. CDR3 sequence: CASKAPYNSPLHF. The CDR3, as DNA: TGTGCCAGCAAAGCACCTTATAATTCACCCCTCCACTTT.

V is TRBV5-1 and J is TRBJ1-1, with D hard to call. With 7 bases removed from V and 0 bases from J, the gap between germline ends came to 10 bases. This CDR3 contains 13 residues. In germline, CDR1 is SGHRS, CDR2 YFSETQ. CDR3 sequence: CASHSSVNTEAFF. In nucleotides, the CDR3 is TGCGCCAGCCATTCCTCCGTGAACACTGAAGCTTTCTTT.

The rearrangement uses TRBV6-2 or TRBV6-3 and TRBJ1-5; tentative D call: TRBD1 (5 bases). V lost 4 bases and J 7 bases, leaving 17 bases between the germline ends. Per the germline V gene, CDR1 is MNHEY and CDR2 is SVGEGT. The CDR3 runs to 15 residues. The CDR3 sequence: CASSSMEAGWQPQHF. Here the CDR3 DNA reads TGTGCCAGCAGTTCCATGGAGGCAGGGTGGCAGCCCCAGCATTTT.

This clonotype has just a few counts. This chain uses TRBV7-3 with TRBJ1-1; D is unresolved. Deletions cut 1 base from V and 2 bases from J, with 8 bases between. CDR1 is SGHTA, CDR2 FQGTGA, per germline. The CDR3 covers 14 residues. The CDR3 region is CASSLMGSNTEAFF. CDR3 nucleotide sequence: TGTGCCAGCAGCTTAATGGGATCTAACACTGAAGCTTTCTTT.

The chain employs TRBV5-1 and TRBJ2-1; no reliable D call. The CDR3 covers 14 residues. V dropped 4 bases and J dropped 2 bases, with 10 bases sitting between them. Germline loops: CDR1 SGHRS, CDR2 YFSETQ. CDR3 in DNA: TGCGCCAGCAGCATGAGTAGTACCTACAATGAGCAGTTCTTC. Its translation is CASSMSSTYNEQFF.

This clonotype was found a few times. This chain connects TRBV5-1 to TRBJ2-1; the D gene is possibly TRBD2 (6 bases). V was pared by 4 bases and J by 4 bases, with 18 bases between. Germline V gives CDR1 SGHRS, CDR2 YFSETQ. This CDR3 is 16 amino acids long. This chain's CDR3 is CASSTTSGTAYNEQFF. CDR3 DNA sequence: TGCGCCAGCAGCACGACTTCCGGGACTGCTTACAATGAGCAGTTCTTC.

The chain links TRBV20-1 to TRBJ2-1; D is possibly TRBD2 (5 bases). The CDR3 contains 13 residues. CDR1 is DFQATT, CDR2 SNEGSKA, per germline (reference sequence). The V and J ends lost 4 bases and 7 bases respectively, with 14 bases between them. CDR3 bases: TGCAGTGCTATTAAAACCGAGCGGAATGAGCAGTTCTTC. Translation gives CSAIKTERNEQFF.